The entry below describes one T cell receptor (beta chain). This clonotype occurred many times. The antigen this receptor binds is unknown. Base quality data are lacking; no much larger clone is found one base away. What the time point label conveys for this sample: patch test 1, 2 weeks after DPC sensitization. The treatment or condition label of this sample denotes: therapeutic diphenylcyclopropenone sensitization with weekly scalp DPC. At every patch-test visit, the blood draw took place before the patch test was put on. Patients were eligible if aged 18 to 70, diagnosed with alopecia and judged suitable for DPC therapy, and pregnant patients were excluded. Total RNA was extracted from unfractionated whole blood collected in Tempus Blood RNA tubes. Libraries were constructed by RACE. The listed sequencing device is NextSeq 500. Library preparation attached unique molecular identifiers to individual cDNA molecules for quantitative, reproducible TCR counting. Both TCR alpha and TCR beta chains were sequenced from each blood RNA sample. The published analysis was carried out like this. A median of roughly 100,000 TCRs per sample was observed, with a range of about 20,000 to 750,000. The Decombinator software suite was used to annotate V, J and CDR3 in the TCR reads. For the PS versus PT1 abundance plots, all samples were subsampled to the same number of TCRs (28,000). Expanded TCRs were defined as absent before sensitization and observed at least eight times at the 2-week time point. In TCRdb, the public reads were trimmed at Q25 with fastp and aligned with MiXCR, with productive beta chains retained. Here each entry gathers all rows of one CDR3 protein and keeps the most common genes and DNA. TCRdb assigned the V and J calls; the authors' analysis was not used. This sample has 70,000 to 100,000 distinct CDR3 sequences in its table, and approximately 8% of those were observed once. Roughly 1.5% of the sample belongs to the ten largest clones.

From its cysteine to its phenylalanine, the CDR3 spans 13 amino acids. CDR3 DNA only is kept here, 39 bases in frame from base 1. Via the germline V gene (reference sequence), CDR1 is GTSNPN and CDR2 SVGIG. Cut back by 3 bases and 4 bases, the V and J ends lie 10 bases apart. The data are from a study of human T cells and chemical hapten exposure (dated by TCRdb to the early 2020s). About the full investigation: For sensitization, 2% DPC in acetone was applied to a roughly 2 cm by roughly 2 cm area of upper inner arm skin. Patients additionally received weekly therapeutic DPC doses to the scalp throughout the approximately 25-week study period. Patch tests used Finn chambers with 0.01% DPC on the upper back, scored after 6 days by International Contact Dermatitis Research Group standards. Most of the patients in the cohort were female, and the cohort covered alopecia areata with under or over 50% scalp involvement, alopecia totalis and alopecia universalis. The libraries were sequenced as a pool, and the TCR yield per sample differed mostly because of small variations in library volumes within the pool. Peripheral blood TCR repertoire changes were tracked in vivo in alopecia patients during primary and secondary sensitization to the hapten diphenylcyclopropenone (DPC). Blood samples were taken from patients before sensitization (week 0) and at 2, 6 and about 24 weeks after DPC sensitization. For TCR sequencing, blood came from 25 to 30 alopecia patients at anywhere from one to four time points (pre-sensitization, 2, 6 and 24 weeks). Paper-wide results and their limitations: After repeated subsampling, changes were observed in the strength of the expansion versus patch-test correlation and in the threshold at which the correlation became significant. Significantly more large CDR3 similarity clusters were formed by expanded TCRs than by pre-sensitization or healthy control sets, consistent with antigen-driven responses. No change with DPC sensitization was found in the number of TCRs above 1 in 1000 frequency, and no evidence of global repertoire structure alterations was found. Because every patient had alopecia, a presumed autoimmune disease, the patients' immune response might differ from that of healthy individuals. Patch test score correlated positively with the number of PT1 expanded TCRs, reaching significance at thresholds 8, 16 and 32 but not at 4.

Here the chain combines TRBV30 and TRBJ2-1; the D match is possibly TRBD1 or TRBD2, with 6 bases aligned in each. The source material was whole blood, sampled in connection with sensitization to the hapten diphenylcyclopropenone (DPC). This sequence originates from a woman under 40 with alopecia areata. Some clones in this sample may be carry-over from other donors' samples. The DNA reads TGTGCCTGGAGCCGGGGGACATACAATGAGCAGTTCTTC. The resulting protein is CAWSRGTYNEQFF. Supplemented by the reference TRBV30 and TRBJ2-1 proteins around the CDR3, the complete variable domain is SQTIHQWPATLVQPVGSPLSLECTVEGTSNPNLYWYRQAAGRGLQLLFYSVGIGQISSEVPQNLSASRPQDRQFILSSKKLLLSDSGFYLCAWSRGTYNEQFFGPGTRLTVL.